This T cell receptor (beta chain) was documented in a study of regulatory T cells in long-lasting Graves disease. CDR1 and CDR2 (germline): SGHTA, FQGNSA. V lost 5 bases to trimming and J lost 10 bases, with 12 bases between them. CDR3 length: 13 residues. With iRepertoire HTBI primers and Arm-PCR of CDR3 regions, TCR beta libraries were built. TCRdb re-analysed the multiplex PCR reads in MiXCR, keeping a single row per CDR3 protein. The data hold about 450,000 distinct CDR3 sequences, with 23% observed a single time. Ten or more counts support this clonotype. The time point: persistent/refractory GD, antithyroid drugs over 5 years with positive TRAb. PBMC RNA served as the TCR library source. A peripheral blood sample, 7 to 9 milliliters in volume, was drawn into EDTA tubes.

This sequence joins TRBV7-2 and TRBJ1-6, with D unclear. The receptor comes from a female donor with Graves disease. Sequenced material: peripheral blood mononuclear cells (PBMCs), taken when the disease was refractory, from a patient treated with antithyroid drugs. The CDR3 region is CASSESRGSPLHF. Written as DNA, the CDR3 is TGTGCCAGCAGCGAAAGTAGAGGGTCACCCCTCCACTTT.